This T cell receptor beta chain was captured by sequencing in a study of control samples from healthy donors and cancer patients. The repertoire was sequenced with immunoSEQ multiplex PCR; TCRdb's copy has only in-frame clones and lacks some. The sample carries fewer than 30,000 clones, roughly 85% recorded once. J gave up 3 bases and V 3 bases, and 4 bases lay outside the gene matches. This CDR3 is 14 amino acids long. The germline gives CDR1 SEHNR, CDR2 FQNEAQ (reference sequence). The TCR was taken from a woman aged 60-70 years with head and neck cancer. The sequenced sample consisted of PBMCs. The chain uses TRBV7-9 and TRBJ2-5; 7 nucleotides agree with TRBD1. CDR3 nucleotide sequence: TGTGCCAGCAGCTTCGGACAGGCGAAAGAGACCCAGTACTTC. This encodes CASSFGQAKETQYF.